This T cell receptor (beta chain) was captured by sequencing in a study of STAT3 mutations in large granular lymphocyte leukemia. Study-wide context: More than half of T-LGLL patients received immunosuppressive therapy.

A word on this clone: Its specificity is not known.

Profiled with immunoSEQ multiplex PCR; TCRdb holds only in-frame clones, not every one. This table holds 15,000 to 20,000 clones, approximately 92% found once. From germline, CDR1 is SNHLY and CDR2 FYNNEI. Deletions cut 1 base from V and 4 bases from J, with 20 bases between. This CDR3 comprises 17 residues. Study outcomes and limitations: Every T-cell large granular lymphocyte leukemia patient had at least one immunodominant TCR beta clonotype.

The TCR was taken from a man aged 55 to 70 with T-cell large granular lymphocyte leukemia. Some clones in this sample may be carry-over from other donors' samples. The sequenced sample consisted of peripheral blood mononuclear cells. This chain links TRBV2 with TRBJ2-7, with D perhaps matching TRBD2 (5 bases). The DNA of the CDR3 is TGTGCCAGCAGTGAAGGGAGGCAGGCTCGGAAGGGTTACGAGCAGTACTTC. Its protein is CASSEGRQARKGYEQYF.